These T cell receptor beta chains were read from a single sample in a study of T cells in localized non-small cell lung cancer. Clones were read by immunoSEQ multiplex PCR, and TCRdb kept only the in-frame ones, dropping some. The sample holds about 3,000 clones, approximately 18% seen once. The starting material was lung tumor tissue, obtained before any cancer treatment. Receptors were obtained from a woman between 40 and 69 years old with stage II lung adenocarcinoma. Both conserved end residues are part of each CDR3. The order of the fields is V gene, D gene, J gene, clone size, CDR3 DNA, CDR3 protein. The D gene is left open where the match is weak. Clone size is shown for a subset of rows, as once, few, many or a class of expanded clone.

V gene: TRBV11-3; D gene: NA; J gene: TRBJ1-1; clone size: medium-sized; CDR3 DNA: TGTGCCAGCAGCTTGGAGACAGGATCCTCCGCGCGGGCTTTCTTT; CDR3 protein: CASSLETGSSARAFF
V gene: TRBV28; D gene: NA; J gene: TRBJ2-3; clone size: NA; CDR3 DNA: TGTGCCACCTTCAGGACCGGGGGCACAGATACGCAGTATTTT; CDR3 protein: CATFRTGGTDTQYF
V gene: TRBV18; D gene: TRBD1; J gene: TRBJ1-2; clone size: NA; CDR3 DNA: TGTGCCAGCTCACCGGATGGACAGGTACCTTATGGCTACACCTTC; CDR3 protein: CASSPDGQVPYGYTF
V gene: TRBV28; D gene: NA; J gene: TRBJ2-2; clone size: few; CDR3 DNA: TGTGCCAGCAGTCCACTACCGGCAAGGGACACCGGGGAGCTGTTTTTT; CDR3 protein: CASSPLPARDTGELFF
V gene: TRBV28; D gene: NA; J gene: TRBJ2-2; clone size: NA; CDR3 DNA: TGTGCCAGCAGTTTCGAGGGCAGGGTGGACACCGGGGAGCTGTTTTTT; CDR3 protein: CASSFEGRVDTGELFF
V gene: TRBV19; D gene: TRBD1; J gene: TRBJ1-2; clone size: NA; CDR3 DNA: TGTGCCAGTATATCCCGGACAGGAGATAACTATGGCTACACCTTC; CDR3 protein: CASISRTGDNYGYTF
V gene: TRBV18; D gene: NA; J gene: TRBJ2-3; clone size: NA; CDR3 DNA: TGTGCCAGCTCAGGCGGGGGCCGGGGAGATACGCAGTATTTT; CDR3 protein: CASSGGGRGDTQYF
V gene: TRBV11-3; D gene: NA; J gene: TRBJ1-1; clone size: NA; CDR3 DNA: TGTGCCAGCAGCTCGACGCCAGGCGGTAGCTTTGAAGCTTTCTTT; CDR3 protein: CASSSTPGGSFEAFF
V gene: TRBV11-3; D gene: NA; J gene: TRBJ2-7; clone size: NA; CDR3 DNA: TGTGCCAGCAGCATGACGGGGGGCGGCTCCTACGAGCAGTACTTC; CDR3 protein: CASSMTGGGSYEQYF
V gene: TRBV28; D gene: NA; J gene: TRBJ1-2; clone size: NA; CDR3 DNA: TGTGCCAGCAGTTTCCGTGCCGGCTATGGCTACACCTTC; CDR3 protein: CASSFRAGYGYTF
V gene: TRBV6-8; D gene: TRBD1; J gene: TRBJ1-4; clone size: few; CDR3 DNA: TGTGCCAGCGAGCGGGACAGGCTTTCTGCAACTAATGAAAAACTGTTTTTT; CDR3 protein: CASERDRLSATNEKLFF
V gene: TRBV11-3; D gene: TRBD1; J gene: TRBJ1-1; clone size: NA; CDR3 DNA: TGTGCCAGCAGCTCCGGGACAGGGTACACTGAAGCTTTCTTT; CDR3 protein: CASSSGTGYTEAFF
V gene: TRBV10-3; D gene: NA; J gene: TRBJ2-3; clone size: NA; CDR3 DNA: TGTGCCATCAGTGAGATAACTAGCACAGATACGCAGTATTTT; CDR3 protein: CAISEITSTDTQYF
V gene: TRBV5-1; D gene: TRBD2; J gene: TRBJ2-1; clone size: NA; CDR3 DNA: TGCGCCAGCAGCAAGAATAGCGGGGGGCCCTCAAATGAGCAGTTCTTC; CDR3 protein: CASSKNSGGPSNEQFF
V gene: TRBV9; D gene: NA; J gene: TRBJ2-1; clone size: NA; CDR3 DNA: TGTGCCAGCAGGGACTTGAGCAATGAGCAGTTCTTC; CDR3 protein: CASRDLSNEQFF
V gene: TRBV4-1; D gene: NA; J gene: TRBJ2-2; clone size: NA; CDR3 DNA: TGCGCCAGCAGCCAAGTAATGGGTTCTAACACCGGGGAGCTGTTTTTT; CDR3 protein: CASSQVMGSNTGELFF
V gene: TRBV19; D gene: NA; J gene: TRBJ2-1; clone size: NA; CDR3 DNA: TGTGCCAGTAGTATGACCTACAATGAGCAGTTCTTC; CDR3 protein: CASSMTYNEQFF
V gene: TRBV28; D gene: NA; J gene: TRBJ1-1; clone size: NA; CDR3 DNA: TGTGCCAGCAGTTTATCCGGGTGGGCTGAAGCTTTCTTT; CDR3 protein: CASSLSGWAEAFF
V gene: TRBV18; D gene: NA; J gene: TRBJ2-2; clone size: once; CDR3 DNA: TGTGCCAGCCTACTACCGTCCAGGGTTGCCACCGGGGAGCTGTTTTTT; CDR3 protein: CASLLPSRVATGELFF
V gene: TRBV9; D gene: NA; J gene: TRBJ1-3; clone size: few; CDR3 DNA: TGTGCCAGCAGCCCCGGGGGTTCTGGAAACACCATATATTTT; CDR3 protein: CASSPGGSGNTIYF
V gene: TRBV19; D gene: NA; J gene: TRBJ2-1; clone size: NA; CDR3 DNA: TGTGCCAGTAGTATCTCTCTTTCGGGACTCCTGAGCTCCTACAATGAGCAGTTCTTC; CDR3 protein: CASSISLSGLLSSYNEQFF
V gene: TRBV28; D gene: NA; J gene: TRBJ1-2; clone size: NA; CDR3 DNA: TGTGCCAGCAGTCTCATTTCAGGGCCCTATGGCTACACCTTC; CDR3 protein: CASSLISGPYGYTF
V gene: TRBV6-8; D gene: NA; J gene: TRBJ1-3; clone size: few; CDR3 DNA: TGTGCCAGCAGTGACTACCCGAGTGGAAACACCATATATTTT; CDR3 protein: CASSDYPSGNTIYF
V gene: TRBV12-5; D gene: NA; J gene: TRBJ2-3; clone size: NA; CDR3 DNA: TGTGCTAGTGGGCCTGGCGAGGGGCCCGAAGATACGCAGTATTTT; CDR3 protein: CASGPGEGPEDTQYF
V gene: TRBV18; D gene: NA; J gene: TRBJ2-5; clone size: NA; CDR3 DNA: TGTGCCAGCTCACCCCCCACAGAGACCCAGTACTTC; CDR3 protein: CASSPPTETQYF
V gene: TRBV6-8; D gene: NA; J gene: TRBJ2-1; clone size: NA; CDR3 DNA: TGTGCCAGCGGCCCATTCAAGGAGCCAGGGAATGAGCAGTTCTTC; CDR3 protein: CASGPFKEPGNEQFF
V gene: TRBV9; D gene: NA; J gene: TRBJ1-2; clone size: NA; CDR3 DNA: TGTGCCAGCAGCTCCCGGACTGGTGGGGGCTACACCTTC; CDR3 protein: CASSSRTGGGYTF
V gene: TRBV6-8; D gene: NA; J gene: TRBJ2-5; clone size: few; CDR3 DNA: TGTGCCAGCAGTTACTTGTCCCTAGAGGAGACCCAGTACTTC; CDR3 protein: CASSYLSLEETQYF
V gene: TRBV29-1; D gene: NA; J gene: TRBJ2-7; clone size: NA; CDR3 DNA: TGCAGCGTTGGGGAAGGGTCAATGGACGAGCAGTACTTC; CDR3 protein: CSVGEGSMDEQYF
V gene: TRBV11-3; D gene: TRBD1; J gene: TRBJ2-3; clone size: few; CDR3 DNA: TGTGCCAGCAGCCGGGGACAGGGGGTACCAGATACGCAGTATTTT; CDR3 protein: CASSRGQGVPDTQYF
V gene: TRBV11-3; D gene: TRBD2; J gene: TRBJ2-3; clone size: medium-sized; CDR3 DNA: TGTGCCAGCAGGGAGGCGGGGGGGCGAGATACGCAGTATTTT; CDR3 protein: CASREAGGRDTQYF
V gene: TRBV6-8; D gene: TRBD1; J gene: TRBJ1-2; clone size: medium-sized; CDR3 DNA: TGTGCCAGCAGTACAGGGGCCTTTAACTATGGCTACACCTTC; CDR3 protein: CASSTGAFNYGYTF
V gene: TRBV19; D gene: TRBD1; J gene: TRBJ1-1; clone size: NA; CDR3 DNA: TGTGCTAGTACCAGGGGGCTACAGGGGACAGGGGACACTGAAGCTTTCTTT; CDR3 protein: CASTRGLQGTGDTEAFF
V gene: TRBV6-8; D gene: NA; J gene: TRBJ1-2; clone size: few; CDR3 DNA: TGTGCCAGCAGTGACGGACACGCTGCGGGTACTAACTATGGCTACACCTTC; CDR3 protein: CASSDGHAAGTNYGYTF
V gene: TRBV9; D gene: NA; J gene: TRBJ2-7; clone size: NA; CDR3 DNA: TGTGCCAGCAGCCCCCCCGGAATCGCCTCCTACGAGCAGTACTTC; CDR3 protein: CASSPPGIASYEQYF
V gene: TRBV7-2; D gene: NA; J gene: TRBJ2-2; clone size: NA; CDR3 DNA: TGTGCCAGCAGTTTCGGGGGTAGCGGGGAGCTGTTTTTT; CDR3 protein: CASSFGGSGELFF
V gene: TRBV6-1; D gene: TRBD1; J gene: TRBJ2-5; clone size: medium-sized; CDR3 DNA: TGTGCCAGCAGTGAAGGGACAGGGGAAGAGACCCAGTACTTC; CDR3 protein: CASSEGTGEETQYF
V gene: TRBV4-1; D gene: NA; J gene: TRBJ1-1; clone size: medium-sized; CDR3 DNA: TGCGCCAGCAGCCAAGGTGAGTGGACAGAGCCCTCCACTGAAGCTTTCTTT; CDR3 protein: CASSQGEWTEPSTEAFF
V gene: TRBV19; D gene: TRBD2; J gene: TRBJ2-3; clone size: few; CDR3 DNA: TGTGCCAGTAGTGTCGGACTAGCGGGGGAGGGAGATACGCAGTATTTT; CDR3 protein: CASSVGLAGEGDTQYF
V gene: TRBV12-5; D gene: NA; J gene: TRBJ1-1; clone size: few; CDR3 DNA: TGTGCTAGTGGTTTATCTTGGAACACTGAAGCTTTCTTT; CDR3 protein: CASGLSWNTEAFF
V gene: TRBV15; D gene: NA; J gene: TRBJ1-2; clone size: few; CDR3 DNA: TGTGCCACCAGCAGATCAGGGGTTTTCTATGGCTACACCTTC; CDR3 protein: CATSRSGVFYGYTF
V gene: TRBV18; D gene: NA; J gene: TRBJ2-7; clone size: NA; CDR3 DNA: TGTGCCAGCTCACCAGAGTCAGGGAACTACGAGCAGTACTTC; CDR3 protein: CASSPESGNYEQYF
V gene: TRBV6-7; D gene: NA; J gene: TRBJ1-2; clone size: few; CDR3 DNA: TGTGCCAGCAGATGGGGTCGAGGCTACACCTTC; CDR3 protein: CASRWGRGYTF
V gene: TRBV11-3; D gene: NA; J gene: TRBJ2-3; clone size: NA; CDR3 DNA: TGTGCCAGCAGCTTAGGTGGAAGGGACACAGATACGCAGTATTTT; CDR3 protein: CASSLGGRDTDTQYF
V gene: TRBV14; D gene: TRBD1; J gene: TRBJ1-2; clone size: few; CDR3 DNA: TGTGCCAGCAGCATCCAGGGGGCGTGGGGCTACACCTTC; CDR3 protein: CASSIQGAWGYTF
V gene: TRBV11-3; D gene: NA; J gene: TRBJ2-3; clone size: medium-sized; CDR3 DNA: TGTGCCAGCAGCCCCCTAGCGAGGGGCACAGATACGCAGTATTTT; CDR3 protein: CASSPLARGTDTQYF
V gene: TRBV28; D gene: NA; J gene: TRBJ1-5; clone size: few; CDR3 DNA: TGTGCCAGCAGTTTAAGAGGCCAGCCCCAGCATTTT; CDR3 protein: CASSLRGQPQHF
V gene: TRBV6-8; D gene: NA; J gene: TRBJ1-5; clone size: few; CDR3 DNA: TGTGCCAGCAGTGATCAACCTCCGAGCAGGGGCAGCATCAATCAGCCCCAGCATTTT; CDR3 protein: CASSDQPPSRGSINQPQHF
V gene: TRBV28; D gene: TRBD1; J gene: TRBJ1-3; clone size: NA; CDR3 DNA: TGTGCCAGCAGGGGACAGGGGGCGGCTGGTGGAAACACCATATATTTT; CDR3 protein: CASRGQGAAGGNTIYF
V gene: TRBV19; D gene: NA; J gene: TRBJ2-2; clone size: once; CDR3 DNA: TGTGCCAGTAGTATGGTCGGAAGCACCGGGGAGCTGTTTTTT; CDR3 protein: CASSMVGSTGELFF
V gene: TRBV5-1; D gene: NA; J gene: TRBJ1-4; clone size: NA; CDR3 DNA: TGCGCCAGCAGCCAGGGACACGGTGCAACTAATGAAAAACTGTTTTTT; CDR3 protein: CASSQGHGATNEKLFF
V gene: TRBV6-1; D gene: NA; J gene: TRBJ1-1; clone size: medium-sized; CDR3 DNA: TGTGCCAGCAGTGAAGCGAGGGTGAGCACTGAAGCTTTCTTT; CDR3 protein: CASSEARVSTEAFF
V gene: TRBV19; D gene: NA; J gene: TRBJ2-6; clone size: NA; CDR3 DNA: TGTGCCAGTAGTATACGTCATGCGAACCGCGTTCGATCTGGGGCCAACGTCCTGACTTTC; CDR3 protein: CASSIRHANRVRSGANVLTF
V gene: TRBV19; D gene: TRBD2; J gene: TRBJ2-7; clone size: NA; CDR3 DNA: TGTGCCAGCAGCGGGGGGGCCTACGAGCAGTACTTC; CDR3 protein: CASSGGAYEQYF
V gene: TRBV19; D gene: NA; J gene: TRBJ1-5; clone size: NA; CDR3 DNA: TGTGCCAGTAGTATAGCCGGCGGTCAGCCCCAGCATTTT; CDR3 protein: CASSIAGGQPQHF
V gene: TRBV6-8; D gene: NA; J gene: TRBJ2-7; clone size: NA; CDR3 DNA: TGTGCCAGCGCAAGGACAGCAGCCTACGAGCAGTACTTC; CDR3 protein: CASARTAAYEQYF
V gene: TRBV11-3; D gene: TRBD1; J gene: TRBJ2-1; clone size: few; CDR3 DNA: TGTGCCAGCAGCTTGGGGAGACAGGGCAACAATGAGCAGTTCTTC; CDR3 protein: CASSLGRQGNNEQFF
V gene: TRBV19; D gene: NA; J gene: TRBJ1-4; clone size: few; CDR3 DNA: TGTGCCAGTAGGAGCAATGAAAAACTGTTTTTT; CDR3 protein: CASRSNEKLFF